This T cell receptor beta chain is from a study of T cell responses to AZD1222 COVID-19 vaccine. A word on this clone: As yet, its antigen is unknown.

From germline, CDR1 is GTSNPN and CDR2 SVGIG (reference sequence). V was clipped by 1 base and J by 8 bases, with 15 bases between them. The CDR3 is made up of 14 amino acids. TCRdb keeps only in-frame clones here, not all; method: immunoSEQ multiplex PCR. The repertoire holds 95,000 to 110,000 clones, with around 90% as singletons. Regarding the study as a whole: Among those given AZD1222, only 5 to 7 were seropositive at baseline.

This chain links TRBV30 with TRBJ1-5, with D possibly being TRBD1 (6 bases). The source was peripheral blood, collected on day 0 of AZD1222 vaccination. This receptor was identified in an adult in good health. CDR3 nucleotide sequence: TGTGCCTGGAGTGCGTGGACAGCCAGTGAGCCCCAGCATTTT. This sequence encodes CAWSAWTASEPQHF.